This TCR beta chain came from a study of tumor-infiltrating lymphocytes in localized non-small cell lung cancer. Germline CDR1 reads SGDLS; CDR2 reads YYNGEE. Trimming cost V 4 bases and J 0 bases, with 16 bases left between them. This CDR3 spans 16 amino acids. Here immunoSEQ multiplex PCR was the method, and the copy in TCRdb shows in-frame clones only, minus some. The table shows tens of thousands of clones, with roughly 85% occurring only once. Sample: lung tumor tissue. The TCR originated in a human donor with non-small cell lung cancer. This chain joins TRBV9 and TRBJ1-2; D unclear. The CDR3, as DNA: TGTGCCAGCAGCCCCGCCGGTTCGGCCGCTAACTATGGCTACACCTTC. Translation gives CASSPAGSAANYGYTF. The full variable domain, in which reference TRBV9 and TRBJ1-2 provide the parts outside the CDR3, is DSGVTQTPKHLITATGQRVTLRCSPRSGDLSVYWYQQSLDQGLQFLIQYYNGEERAKGNILERFSAQQFPDLHSELNLSSLELGDSALYFCASSPAGSAANYGYTFGSGTRLTVV.